Listed here are 10 T cell receptor beta chains from one sample, sequenced in a study of OX40 agonist ivuxolimab in advanced cancers. Produced via immunoSEQ multiplex PCR; TCRdb's table is partial and in-frame only. The sample contains approximately 79,000 clones, approximately 86% of which appear only once. The specimen was CD4+ or CD8+ T cells sorted from blood, collected in a trial of the OX40 agonist ivuxolimab. These receptors all stem from an adult with an advanced solid tumor such as melanoma, head and neck, liver or kidney cancer.

The gene calls are TRBV7-2 and TRBJ2-4; D may be TRBD1 (5 bases). The CDR3 covers 14 residues. Germline CDR1 and CDR2: SGHTA and FQGNSA. V dropped 1 base and J dropped 8 bases, with 12 bases sitting between them. The CDR3 spells CASSLEGWVYIQYF. DNA of the CDR3: TGTGCCAGCAGCTTAGAGGGGTGGGTGTACATTCAGTACTTC.

This clone turned up a few times. The CDR3 spells CASSLARSYGYTF. The CDR3 nucleotides read TGTGCCAGCAGCTTAGCCCGGAGCTATGGCTACACCTTC. The V and J genes are TRBV7-2 and TRBJ1-2; D is ambiguous. Germline-derived CDR1 and CDR2 are SGHTA and FQGNSA. The CDR3 extends over 13 amino acids. Between the trimmed V and J ends, which lost 0 bases and 4 bases, there was a span of 6 bases.

The chain joins TRBV2 to TRBJ1-5; no clear D. Germline CDR1 and CDR2: SNHLY and FYNNEI. Trimming cost V 9 bases and J 3 bases, with 12 bases left between them. CDR3 length equals 13 residues. This chain's CDR3 is CASMKENNQPQHF. The CDR3 nucleotides are TGTGCCAGTATGAAAGAGAACAATCAGCCCCAGCATTTT.

The sample holds a few counts of this clone. The rearrangement joins TRBV5-8 to TRBJ1-2; D perhaps matches TRBD1 (5 bases). The CDR3 has 14 amino acids. The V end lost 2 bases, the J end lost 8 bases, and 16 bases lay between the germline ends. Germline V CDR1 and CDR2: SGHTS, YDEGEE. CDR3 region: CASSFLRRVTGYTF. CDR3 nucleotide sequence: TGTGCCAGCAGCTTTCTCCGCAGGGTCACGGGCTACACCTTC.

CDR3 loop: CASRTSSREAFF. The CDR3 region has the DNA TGTGCCAGCAGGACCTCGAGCCGAGAAGCTTTCTTT. The chain joins TRBV28 to TRBJ1-1; no clear D. V gave up 6 bases and J gave up 8 bases, with 13 bases separating them. This CDR3 has 12 amino acids. Germline loops: CDR1 MDHEN, CDR2 SYDVKM. Filled out from reference TRBV28 and TRBJ1-1, the complete variable domain reads DVKVTQSSRYLVKRTGEKVFLECVQDMDHENMFWYRQDPGLGLRLIYFSYDVKMKEKGDIPEGYSVSREKKERFSLILESASTNQTSMYLCASRTSSREAFFGQGTRLTVV.

This rearrangement joins TRBV5-6 to TRBJ1-5, with 10 positions matching TRBD1. V was pared by 4 bases and J by 4 bases, with 11 bases of the junction left unmatched. The CDR3 covers 17 residues. Germline CDR1 reads SGHDT; CDR2 reads YYEEEE. CDR3 protein: CASSLSPGTGENQPQHF. CDR3 DNA: TGTGCCAGCAGCCTTTCACCTGGGACAGGGGAAAATCAGCCCCAGCATTTT.

There are a few counts of this clone. The chain carries TRBV5-5 and TRBJ1-2; D is perhaps TRBD1 (5 bases). Trimming pared 2 bases from V and 8 bases from J, leaving 19 bases between. Germline CDR1 SGHKS, CDR2 YYEKEE (reference sequence). The CDR3 is made up of 15 amino acids. The CDR3 DNA reads TGTGCCAGCAGCTTCCTTGGGCCGGAGGGGCACGGCTACACCTTC. It translates to CASSFLGPEGHGYTF.

The chain recombines TRBV5-4 with TRBJ1-1; no reliable D call. The CDR3 length is 14 residues. Trimming stripped 5 bases from V and 1 base from J, with 12 bases between. CDR1 is SGHNT, CDR2 YYREEE, per germline (reference sequence). The CDR3 loop reads CASSRPDGNTEAFF. The CDR3 DNA follows: TGTGCCAGCAGTCGACCCGACGGGAACACTGAAGCTTTCTTT.

The V call is TRBV5-4, the J call TRBJ1-4; possible D gene TRBD1, 6 bases. Trimming removed 0 bases at V and 5 bases at J, with 11 bases between. Germline CDR1 is SGHNT and CDR2 is YYREEE (reference sequence). The CDR3 consists of 15 residues. The DNA of the CDR3 is TGTGCCAGCAGCTTGGTATCAGGGGTCAATGAAAAACTGTTTTTT. This sequence encodes CASSLVSGVNEKLFF. The full variable domain, with the rest looked up from reference TRBV5-4 and TRBJ1-4, is ETGVTQSPTHLIKTRGQQVTLRCSSQSGHNTVSWYQQALGQGPQFIFQYYREEENGRGNFPPRFSGLQFPNYSSELNVNALELDDSALYLCASSLVSGVNEKLFFGSGTQLSVL.

This chain links TRBV5-1 with TRBJ2-1; TRBD2 aligns across 7 bases. The CDR3 is 15 amino acids. With V trimmed by 7 bases and J by 1 base, 8 bases remained unmatched. Germline V lookup: CDR1 SGHRS, CDR2 YFSETQ. This CDR3 is CASVKSGESYNEQFF. Here the CDR3 DNA reads TGCGCCAGCGTCAAAAGCGGGGAGTCCTACAATGAGCAGTTCTTC.